A single T cell receptor (beta chain) is shown here with its context. Its matching antigen is unknown. Unmatched junction bases numbered 10, after V lost 4 bases and J lost 4 bases. In germline, CDR1 is MNHNY, CDR2 SVGAGI (reference sequence). The CDR3 contains 17 residues. TCRdb analysed the 5' RACE reads with MiXCR anew, one entry per CDR3 protein. The sample records 1.5 million to 2 million distinct CDR3 sequences, roughly 35% being singletons. This entry belongs to a study of identical twins. Study-level points and caveats: Whereas memory repertoires showed no such difference, abundant cord blood beta clonotypes carried fewer insertions. A partial confounding effect on zero-insertion analyses could come from invariant MAIT and iNKT cells.

The specimen was cord blood. The chain joins TRBV6-6 to TRBJ2-1; 10 bases align to TRBD2. This TCR was recovered from a newborn girl in good health. The CDR3 is CASSLMASGRRYNEQFF. The CDR3 DNA follows: TGTGCCAGCAGTTTAATGGCTAGCGGGAGACGATACAATGAGCAGTTCTTC.